This T cell receptor beta chain was documented in a study of shared clonotypes between healthy human individuals. Losses at the gene ends were 4 bases for V and 4 bases for J; bases not matched to a gene: 7. Germline V gene data show CDR1 as SGHTS and CDR2 as YDEGEE. There are 15 residues in the CDR3. An assay was performed, and its level was deep. The assay was immunoSEQ multiplex PCR, and TCRdb's table has in-frame clones only and misses some. The sample has a few million clones; over 90% are singletons. The sample was naive CD4+ T cells from PBMCs. As for subset: CD45RA+ positively selected. V and J are TRBV5-8 and TRBJ2-7; TRBD2 agrees at 11 bases. This receptor was identified in a young man in good health. Some clones in this sample may be carry-over from other donors' samples. The CDR3 loop is CASSPLTSGVYEQYF. CDR3 bases: TGTGCCAGCAGCCCGCTGACTAGCGGGGTTTACGAGCAGTACTTC.